The source of this T cell receptor beta chain is a study of blood T cell repertoires in COVID-19. Turning to the study itself: The analysed material was cDNA or gDNA that came from T cells, B-cell-depleted T cells, or PBMCs.

Trimming cost V 6 bases and J 4 bases; bases outside gene matches: 7. The CDR3 length is 15 residues. Germline assignment: CDR1 MNHEY and CDR2 SVGAGI. Methods used by the authors: Amplification with reference gene primers provided the estimates of nucleated cell counts. Sequencing was performed with immunoSEQ multiplex PCR; in TCRdb, only in-frame clones are kept and a portion is missing. V, J and clone size derive from that table, while D and trimming were established from the DNA sequence. The table includes under 200,000 clones, 85% to 90% detected once. This clone was detected only a few times. The sample comprised peripheral blood. The chain joins TRBV6-5 to TRBJ2-7, with 12 bases that match TRBD2. This TCR was recovered from a man aged 55 to 70 with COVID-19, enrolled during active disease. In DNA form, the CDR3 reads TGTGCCAGCAGCTCTTCTAGCGGGGGGGCTTACGAGCAGTACTTC. Translated: CASSSSSGGAYEQYF.